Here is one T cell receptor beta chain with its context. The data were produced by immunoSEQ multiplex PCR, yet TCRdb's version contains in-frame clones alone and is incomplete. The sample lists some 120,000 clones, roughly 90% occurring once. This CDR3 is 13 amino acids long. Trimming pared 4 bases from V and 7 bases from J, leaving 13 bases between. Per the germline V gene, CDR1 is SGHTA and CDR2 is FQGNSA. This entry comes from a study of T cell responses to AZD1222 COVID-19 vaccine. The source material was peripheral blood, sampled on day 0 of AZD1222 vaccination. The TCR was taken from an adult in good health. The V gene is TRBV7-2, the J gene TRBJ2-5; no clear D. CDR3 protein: CASSSGPSGTQYF. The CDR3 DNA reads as TGTGCCAGCAGCTCGGGTCCCTCGGGGACCCAGTACTTC.